This TCR beta chain is drawn from a study of lymphopenia after photon versus proton radiotherapy. The CDR3 runs to 14 residues. Germline CDR1 is SGHTA and CDR2 is FQGNSA. Trimming stripped 5 bases from V and 3 bases from J, with 11 bases between. Generated by immunoSEQ multiplex PCR, the TCRdb table keeps only in-frame clones and is missing some. The sample has approximately 65,000 clones, roughly nine tenths seen once. The input for sequencing was peripheral blood, taken from a patient treated with proton-based radiotherapy. J is TRBJ2-1 and V is TRBV7-2, with a possible D match to TRBD2 (5 bases). This clonotype originated in a man of 80 years or more with esophageal cancer. The CDR3 coding sequence is TGTGCCAGCAGCATAAGCGGCAGCTACAATGAGCAGTTCTTC. Translating it yields CASSISGSYNEQFF.